These T cell receptor beta chains were read from a single sample in a study of cytomegalovirus exposure and HLA in healthy donors. Assay: immunoSEQ multiplex PCR; the TCRdb copy retains only in-frame clones and omits some. The sample lists just over 150,000 clones; about three quarters were seen once. Source material: PBMCs. The receptors stem from a woman aged 25 to 39 in good health and CMV-seronegative. CDR3s include the opening cysteine and the closing phenylalanine or tryptophan. D genes are given only for firm matches. Rows may omit the clone size; those that give it use once, few, many or a size class.

V	J	size	D	CDR3	DNA
TRBV2	TRBJ1-1	NA	NA	CASSGGGSVTEAFF	TGTGCCAGCAGTGGCGGCGGGTCGGTTACTGAAGCTTTCTTT
TRBV11-1	TRBJ2-7	few	NA	CASSFNPGYEQYF	TGTGCCAGCAGCTTCAACCCGGGCTACGAGCAGTACTTC
TRBV11-3	TRBJ2-7	NA	TRBD1	CASSPGQGKTYEQYF	TGTGCCAGCAGCCCCGGACAGGGGAAAACCTACGAGCAGTACTTC
TRBV9	TRBJ2-1	NA	NA	CASSPPPGYNEQFF	TGTGCCAGCAGCCCCCCACCCGGCTACAATGAGCAGTTCTTC
TRBV30	TRBJ2-5	NA	NA	CAWSVGGAETPYF	TGTGCCTGGAGTGTTGGAGGAGCAGAGACCCCGTACTTC
TRBV7-9	TRBJ1-4	NA	NA	CASSLARFNEKLFF	TGTGCCAGCAGCTTAGCCAGGTTTAATGAAAAACTGTTTTTT
TRBV5-1	TRBJ1-3	few	NA	CASSFGWQGTSGNTIYF	TGCGCCAGCAGCTTTGGGTGGCAGGGGACCTCTGGAAACACCATATATTTT
TRBV5-1	TRBJ2-1	NA	NA	CASSLGGQDNEQFF	TGCGCCAGCAGCTTGGGGGGGCAGGACAATGAGCAGTTCTTC
TRBV14	TRBJ2-7	NA	TRBD1	CASSQIGTGRIEQYF	TGTGCCAGCAGCCAGATCGGGACAGGGCGTATAGAGCAGTACTTC
TRBV21-1	TRBJ2-1	NA	NA	CASHEIGGEQFF	TGTGCCAGCCATGAAATAGGGGGCGAGCAGTTCTTC
TRBV29-1	TRBJ2-7	NA	TRBD1	CSVWTGYEQYF	TGCAGCGTTTGGACAGGCTACGAGCAGTACTTC
TRBV9	TRBJ2-2	NA	NA	CASSVAHTGELFF	TGTGCCAGCAGCGTAGCTCACACCGGGGAGCTGTTTTTT
TRBV5-1	TRBJ2-7	NA	TRBD2	CASSLNSGGYEQYF	TGCGCCAGCAGCTTAAACTCGGGGGGCTACGAGCAGTACTTC
TRBV7-3	TRBJ2-5	NA	TRBD2	CSSSLGGTSGQETQYF	TGTTCCAGCAGCTTAGGGGGGACTAGCGGGCAAGAGACCCAGTACTTC
TRBV5-5	TRBJ1-3	NA	NA	CASSPGGGSGNTIYF	TGTGCCAGCAGCCCCGGCGGGGGTTCTGGAAACACCATATATTTT
TRBV19	TRBJ2-3	NA	NA	CASSMYLPVTSTDTQYF	TGTGCCAGTAGTATGTATCTACCCGTAACGAGCACAGATACGCAGTATTTT
TRBV5-1	TRBJ1-1	NA	NA	CASSLTGNTEAFF	TGCGCCAGCAGCTTAACAGGGAACACTGAAGCTTTCTTT
TRBV7-2	TRBJ2-1	NA	TRBD2	CASSFLAGDPYNEQFF	TGTGCCAGCAGCTTTCTAGCGGGGGATCCCTACAATGAGCAGTTCTTC
TRBV2	TRBJ2-5	NA	TRBD2	CASKDTSGGETQYF	TGTGCCAGCAAAGACACTAGCGGGGGAGAGACCCAGTACTTC
TRBV10-3	TRBJ2-2	once	TRBD1	CAIRRGQGAGRGTGELFF	TGTGCCATCAGAAGAGGACAGGGGGCAGGTCGTGGGACCGGGGAGCTGTTTTTT
TRBV11-1	TRBJ1-2	few	NA	CASSYQGYYGYTF	TGTGCCAGCAGCTATCAGGGGTACTATGGCTACACCTTC
TRBV5-1	TRBJ2-1	NA	NA	CASSPPGTHNEQFF	TGCGCCAGCAGCCCCCCCGGGACTCACAATGAGCAGTTCTTC